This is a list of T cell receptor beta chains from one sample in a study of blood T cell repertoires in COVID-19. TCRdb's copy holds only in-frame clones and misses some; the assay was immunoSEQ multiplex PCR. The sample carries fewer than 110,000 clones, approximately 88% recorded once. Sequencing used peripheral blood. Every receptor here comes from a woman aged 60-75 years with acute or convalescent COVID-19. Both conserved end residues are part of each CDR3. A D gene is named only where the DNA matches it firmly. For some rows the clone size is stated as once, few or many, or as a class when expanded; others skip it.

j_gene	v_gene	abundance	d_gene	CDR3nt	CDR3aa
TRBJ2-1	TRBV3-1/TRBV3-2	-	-	TGTGCCAGCAGCCAAGATCCCACCGGCAATGAGCAGTTCTTC	CASSQDPTGNEQFF
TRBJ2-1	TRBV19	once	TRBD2	TGTGCCAGTAGTATCAGTGGTAGCGGGAGAGGAGTTGGTGAGCAGTTCTTC	CASSISGSGRGVGEQFF
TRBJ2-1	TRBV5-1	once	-	TGCGCCAGCAGCTTGGAACAAAACAATGAGCAGTTCTTC	CASSLEQNNEQFF
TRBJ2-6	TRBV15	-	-	TGTGCCACCAGCAGAGGTGGGGCCAAACCCTCCGGGGCCAACGTCCTGACTTTC	CATSRGGAKPSGANVLTF
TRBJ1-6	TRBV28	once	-	TGTGCCAGCAGACAGGCAGTTACACCCCTCCACTTT	CASRQAVTPLHF
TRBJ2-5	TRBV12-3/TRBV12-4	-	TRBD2	TGTGCCAGCGGGACTAGCGGGACAAAGACCCAGTACTTC	CASGTSGTKTQYF
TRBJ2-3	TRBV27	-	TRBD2	TGTGCCAGCAGTTTATGGACTAGCGGGAGGACAGATACGCAGTATTTT	CASSLWTSGRTDTQYF
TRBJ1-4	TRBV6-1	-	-	TGTGCCAGCAGTGAATATTTTACTAATGAAAAACTGTTTTTT	CASSEYFTNEKLFF
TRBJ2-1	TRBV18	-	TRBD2	TGTGCCAGCTCACCGGGACTAGCGGGCCTTAATGAGCAGTTCTTC	CASSPGLAGLNEQFF
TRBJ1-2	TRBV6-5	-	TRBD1	TGTGCCAGTAACAGGGGGCGAAACTATGGCTACACCTTC	CASNRGRNYGYTF
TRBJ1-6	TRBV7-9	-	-	TGTGCCAGCAGCTTATTTCAGGATTCACCCCTCCACTTT	CASSLFQDSPLHF
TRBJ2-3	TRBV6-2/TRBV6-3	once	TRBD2	TGTGCCAGCAGTTCGGGACTACCCGATGTTTATACGCAGTATTTT	CASSSGLPDVYTQYF
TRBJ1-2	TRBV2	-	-	TGTGCCAGCAACGAACAGGGACATAACTATGGCTACACCTTC	CASNEQGHNYGYTF
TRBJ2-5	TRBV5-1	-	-	TGCGCCAGCAGCGTCGCGGGACTGAGCCTTGAGACCCAGTACTTC	CASSVAGLSLETQYF
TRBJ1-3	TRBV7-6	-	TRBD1	TGTGCCAGCAGCTCCCTCGACGGGGACAGGGGGCGTATGGGAAACACCATATATTTT	CASSSLDGDRGRMGNTIYF
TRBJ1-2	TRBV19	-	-	TGTGCCAGTAATTTGGATTTTATTAGCGGTGGCTACACCTTC	CASNLDFISGGYTF
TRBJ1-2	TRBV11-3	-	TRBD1	TGTGCCAGCAGCTTCCCCGGACAGGAACCCTATGGCTACACCTTC	CASSFPGQEPYGYTF
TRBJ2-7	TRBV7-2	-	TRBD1	TGTGCCAGCAGCTTAGGGACAGGGGTCTACGAGCAGTACTTC	CASSLGTGVYEQYF
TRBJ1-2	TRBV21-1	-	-	TGTGCCAGCAGTTGGAGTAACTATGGCTACACCTTC	CASSWSNYGYTF
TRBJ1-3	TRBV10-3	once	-	TGTGCCATCAGTGAGTCCCGTTTAGCTGTTTCTGGAAACACCATATATTTT	CAISESRLAVSGNTIYF
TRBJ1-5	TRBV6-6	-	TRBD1	TGTGCCAACGGACAGGGCAATCAGCCCCAGCATTTT	CANGQGNQPQHF
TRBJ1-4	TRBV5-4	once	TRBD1	TGTGCCAGCAGCCGACAGGGCGAAAAACTGTTTTTT	CASSRQGEKLFF
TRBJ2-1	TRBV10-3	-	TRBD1	TGTGCCATCAGTGAGAATAAAGGGGGCTTCAATGAGCAGTTCTTC	CAISENKGGFNEQFF
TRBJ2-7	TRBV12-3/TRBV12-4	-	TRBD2	TGTGCCAGCAGTTTCAGCGGGACCTACGAGCAGTACTTC	CASSFSGTYEQYF
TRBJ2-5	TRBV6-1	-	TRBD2	TGTGCCAGCAGTGAAGGTGGCGGGAGTGAAGAGACCCAGTACTTC	CASSEGGGSEETQYF
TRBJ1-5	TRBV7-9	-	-	TGTGCCAGCAGCCCAGGCAGCTCTAATCAGCCCCAGCATTTT	CASSPGSSNQPQHF
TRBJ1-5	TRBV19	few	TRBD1	TGTGCCAGTAGAATCAGGACAGGCGGCAATCAGCCCCAGCATTTT	CASRIRTGGNQPQHF